This T cell receptor beta chain was recovered during a study of T cell responses to AZD1222 COVID-19 vaccine. General study findings and limits: Only five to seven AZD1222 recipients were seropositive at baseline.

As concerns this clone: The target antigen is unknown.

The V gene end was trimmed by 2 bases and the J gene end by 0 bases; junction bases not matched to a gene: 6. The CDR3 covers 16 residues. Here immunoSEQ multiplex PCR was the method, and the copy in TCRdb shows in-frame clones only, minus some. The repertoire holds over 95,000 clones, with around 89% as singletons. The sequences come from peripheral blood, collected on day 0 of AZD1222 vaccination. This sequence joins TRBV23-1 and TRBJ1-1, with 7 bases identical to TRBD1. TRBV23-1 is classed as an ORF, of uncertain function. The receptor's source is an adult in good health. The CDR3: CASSQGGTDMNTEAFF. The CDR3 coding sequence is TGCGCCAGCAGTCAAGGCGGGACAGACATGAACACTGAAGCTTTCTTT.